This TCR beta chain was obtained from a study of blood T cell repertoires in COVID-19. Across the study: Samples representing acute and convalescent COVID-19 were sourced from the United States, Italy and Spain. From T cells, B-cell-depleted T cells, or PBMCs came the material, which was cDNA or gDNA.

Original handling: Scientists estimated how many nucleated cells there were by amplifying reference gene primers. Produced via immunoSEQ multiplex PCR; TCRdb's table is partial and in-frame only. The V and J calls and clone size are taken from that table; D and trimming were inferred from the DNA. This sample has about 70,000 clones; approximately 86% occur once, and the top ten carry about 4%. The CDR3 is 15 amino acids. The V end was cut by 1 base, the J end by 6 bases, with 13 bases between. Per the germline V gene, CDR1 is SGHVS and CDR2 is FNYEAQ. This clonotype originated in a man aged 65 to 79 with active COVID-19. The J gene is TRBJ1-5, the V gene TRBV7-6; the D is unclear. Sequenced sample: peripheral blood. The CDR3 reads CASSLGGRYGQPQHF. CDR3 DNA sequence: TGTGCCAGCAGCTTAGGTGGCAGGTATGGTCAGCCCCAGCATTTT.